Given below is one T cell receptor (beta chain) in context. Donors were grouped by their self-reported clinical history. The data stem from a study of blood T cell repertoires in COVID-19. The wider study: The cDNA or gDNA used as material had been derived from T cells, B-cell-depleted T cells, or PBMCs.

Under the authors' procedure: Reference gene primer amplification gave estimated nucleated cell counts. Assay: immunoSEQ multiplex PCR; the TCRdb copy retains only in-frame clones and omits some. That table gives V, J and clone size, and the DNA gave D and trimming. The table lists 330,000 or so clones, 87% of them singletons. The germline gives CDR1 SGHNT, CDR2 YYREEE (reference sequence). This CDR3 has 18 amino acids. V shed 3 bases and J shed 2 bases, with 24 bases lying between them. V and J are TRBV5-4 and TRBJ2-7; tentative D call: TRBD1 (5 bases). The origin of this receptor is a woman younger than 45 who had recovered from COVID-19. The specimen sequenced was PBMCs or T cells enriched from blood (not recorded which). The CDR3 region has the DNA TGTGCCAGCAGCTCGGACCAAAAAAGGGTCCAGGGCGCCTACGAGCAGTACTTC. This sequence encodes CASSSDQKRVQGAYEQYF.